This entry describes one T cell receptor (beta chain). Its antigen is not yet known. No base quality information exists; no much larger clone differs at one position. TCR CDR3 regions were amplified from genomic DNA by multiplex PCR using the deep immunoSEQ assay. Extracted genomic DNA from each cell subset was spread evenly across all wells of several immunoSEQ 96-well plates, with each plate serving as a replicate. For sorted subsets, approximately 0.2 ug of genomic DNA, equivalent to roughly 33,000 T cell genomes, went into each replicate PCR. Purified libraries were quantified with a Qubit 3.0 fluorometer, sized on a Bioanalyzer 2100, and re-quantified with the KAPA Library Quantification kit. Every immunoSEQ 96-well plate was sequenced on a dedicated single-read 150-cycle Illumina NextSeq 550 flow cell. The authors' analysis ran thus. Because only junctional sequences without quality scores were contained in the immunoSEQ output, filtering matching that applied to full-length reads could not be performed. Sequences were annotated with PyIR, a Python wrapper for IgBLAST v1.9, and V/J genes and CDR3 were assigned using IMGT germline references. Reads were removed for weak V/J assignments (E-value above 1e-6), missing CDR3, stop codons, out-of-frame junctions, or ambiguous translated residues. V3J clonotypes were defined as sequences sharing the same inferred V gene, J gene, and CDR3 amino acid sequence. To compute the percentage overlap between repertoires, the number of shared unique clonotypes was divided by the size of the smaller repertoire. RTK rarefaction, the Chao1 estimator, and Recon v2.1 estimates of unobserved clonotypes were used to assess repertoire richness. For all TCRbeta clonotypes obtained by the gDNA method from several donors, generation probabilities were computed with OLGA. TCRdb holds this immuneACCESS table with in-frame rearrangements only. Some clones are missing; in checked studies, unresolved V genes explain under half, and the rest has no known cause. The V and J calls and the clone size are those of that table, but D and trimming were determined from the DNA. The sample has about 2 million clones on record, approximately 94% of them singletons. The ten largest clonotypes hold 1.1% of the sample.

The junction carries 11 bases between V and J, which are trimmed by 0 bases and 4 bases respectively. The CDR3 sequence holds 15 residues, the cysteine and phenylalanine included. The entry retains the CDR3 DNA only, 45 bases that are in frame from base 1. In the germline V gene (reference sequence), CDR1 corresponds to SGHNT and CDR2 to YYREEE. The sample is drawn from a study of shared clonotypes between healthy human individuals (dated by TCRdb to 2019 to 2021). Describing the broader study: The cohort included three men and a couple of women between 18 and 49 years of age. Blood TCR repertoires of roughly five healthy adults were deeply sequenced to estimate repertoire size and the extent of clonotype sharing between individuals. For each donor, CD4 naive and CD4 memory were each run on three plates, CD8 naive on two plates, and CD8 memory on one plate. Per donor, leukapheresis produced somewhere between about 0.8 and 9 billion PBMCs. To increase sequencing depth and limit assay-specific biases, TCR repertoire library preparation and sequencing were carried out by different laboratories using diverse techniques.

CD8 naive samples were obtained by positive selection for CCR7 among CD45RO-negative cells, yielding a CD45RA+CCR7+ population from which TemRA cells were excluded. Donors were healthy HIV-negative adults with no recently reported acute infections or vaccinations. Only Caucasian adults living in Nashville, Tennessee, USA were represented among the donors. Blood was collected by leukapheresis, and PBMCs were isolated by Ficoll-Histopaque density gradient centrifugation and then cryopreserved in liquid nitrogen vapor phase. Analytical flow cytometry was used to check the purity and quantity of every magnetically sorted T cell population. From each sorted fraction, genomic DNA was isolated and quantified by UV absorbance on a Nanodrop 2000c. What the work shows at the level of the full study, not this receptor alone: Because the study included only a small number of donors, the genetic and exposure-history diversity represented was limited. Only blood was sampled, and tissue TCR repertoires likely differ from those in blood. Naive subsets generally had larger estimated clonotype richness than memory subsets. Pairwise subsampling indicated that sequencing depth was expected to affect the degree of clonotype sharing among donors. Even with the large sequencing depth, rarefaction of the sorted-subset datasets indicated that sequencing was incomplete. Approximately 5% of naive CD4, roughly 3.6% of naive CD8, approximately 2.2% of memory CD4, and approximately 0.4% of memory CD8 clonotypes were shared across a handful of donors. Compared with non-shared clonotypes, clonotypes shared by all four sorted-subset donors had higher generation probabilities.

This TCR came from a man aged 18-30 years in good health. The rearrangement combines TRBV5-4 with TRBJ2-1; there is no confident call for the D gene. Sequenced sample: naive CD8+ T cells sorted from blood. The cell subset or site label, read with the paper, signifies: CD45RA+CCR7+. The nucleotide sequence reads as follows: TGTGCCAGCAGCTTGGAAAGGGCGGTTTACAATGAGCAGTTCTTC. Its protein product is CASSLERAVYNEQFF.